This T cell receptor beta chain was sequenced in a study of T-cell reconstitution after alpha-beta-depleted transplantation in children (dated by TCRdb to 2016 to 2017). Regarding the study in general: T-cell immune reconstitution after TCRalphabeta/CD19-depleted allogeneic hematopoietic cell transplantation in children was quantitatively tracked in the study by means of TCR repertoire profiling. Beyond this particular receptor, the publication reports: Over subsequent months, a decline in hyperexpanded clone frequencies was noted, and after one year, T-cell counts and TCRbeta diversity were mostly ascribed to newly produced T cells. In some patients, the high TCRbeta diversity seen at day 60 was put down to recipient T cells and intrathymic progenitors that had survived conditioning. The apparently early recovery of alphabetaT-cell counts about two months after transplant reportedly depended on only several hundred rapidly expanded clones that came from non-depleted graft cells.

This clonotype came up a few times. Its antigen target is currently unknown. One base away there is no much larger clone; base qualities are not given. The library was prepared using PCR. Sequencing instrument: Illumina HiSeq 2500. Molecular barcoding was employed in the preparation of TCR libraries, with unique molecular identifiers being used to normalize TCRbeta repertoire quantification. The public sequencing data were trimmed at Q25 with fastp and processed into clonotypes with MiXCR by TCRdb, which kept only in-frame beta chains. One record per CDR3 amino acid sequence lists the most common genes and DNA. This sample lists around 440,000 distinct CDR3 sequences; around 15% were detected once. Under 30% of the sample comes from the top ten. V is reduced by 7 bases and J by 5 bases, leaving a spacing of 26 bases between them. The CDR3 contains 18 residues, cysteine and phenylalanine counted. CDR3 DNA is the only sequence kept; it has 54 bases, read in frame from the first base. CDR1 and CDR2, per the germline V gene, are SGHVS and FQNEAQ.

The treatment or condition label for this specimen denotes: allogeneic hematopoietic cell transplantation with graft depleted of TCRalphabeta T cells and CD19 B cells. The children who served as transplant recipients had been given grafts of TCRalphabeta/CD19-depleted allogeneic hematopoietic cells. The V and J genes are TRBV7-8 and TRBJ2-2, with a weak D call of TRBD2 (6 bases match). The sample here was PBMCs, mostly from graft donor cells, taken 360 days after TCRalphabeta/CD19-depleted stem cell transplant. This TCR came from a boy under two years old who had a stem cell transplant for Wiskott-Aldrich syndrome, so the T cells may come from the graft donor. The nucleotide sequence is TGTGCCAGCACCTCCCCAGGACAAAGCGGGTTCTCAACCGGGGAGCTGTTTTTT. It codes for CASTSPGQSGFSTGELFF.